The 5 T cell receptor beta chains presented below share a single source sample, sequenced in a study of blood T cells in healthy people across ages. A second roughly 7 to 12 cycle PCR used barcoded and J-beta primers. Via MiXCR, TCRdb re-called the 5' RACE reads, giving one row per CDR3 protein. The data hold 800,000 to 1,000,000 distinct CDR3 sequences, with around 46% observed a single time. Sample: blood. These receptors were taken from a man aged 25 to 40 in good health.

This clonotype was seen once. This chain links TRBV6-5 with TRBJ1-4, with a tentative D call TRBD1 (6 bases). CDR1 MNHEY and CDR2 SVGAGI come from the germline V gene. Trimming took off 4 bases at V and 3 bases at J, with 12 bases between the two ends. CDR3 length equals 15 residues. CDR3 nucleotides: TGTGCCAGCAGTTCCCAGGACAGCCCTAATGAAAAACTGTTTTTT. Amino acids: CASSSQDSPNEKLFF.

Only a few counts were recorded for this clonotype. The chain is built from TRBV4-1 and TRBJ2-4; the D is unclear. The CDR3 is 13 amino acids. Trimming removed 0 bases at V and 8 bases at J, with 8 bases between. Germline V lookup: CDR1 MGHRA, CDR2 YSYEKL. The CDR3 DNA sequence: TGCGCCAGCAGCCAAGACCCCCTGGACATTCAGTACTTC. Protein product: CASSQDPLDIQYF.

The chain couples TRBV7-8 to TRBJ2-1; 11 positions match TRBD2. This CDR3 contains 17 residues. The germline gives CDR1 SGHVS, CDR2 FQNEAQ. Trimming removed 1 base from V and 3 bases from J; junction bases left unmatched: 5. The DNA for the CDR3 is TGTGCCAGCAGCTTAGTTGGCGGGACTAGCGGCTACAATGAGCAGTTCTTC. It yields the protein CASSLVGGTSGYNEQFF.

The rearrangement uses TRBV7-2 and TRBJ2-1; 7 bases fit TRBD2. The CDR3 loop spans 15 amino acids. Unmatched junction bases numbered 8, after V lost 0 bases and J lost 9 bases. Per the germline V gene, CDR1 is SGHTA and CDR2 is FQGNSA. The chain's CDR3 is CASSLAKTGGGEQFF. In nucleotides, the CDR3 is TGTGCCAGCAGCTTAGCGAAGACGGGGGGAGGTGAGCAGTTCTTC.

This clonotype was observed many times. The CDR3, as DNA: TGTGCCAGCACGGATTCCTACGAGCAGTACTTC. It codes for CASTDSYEQYF. The V and J genes are TRBV7-2 and TRBJ2-7; D is unresolved. CDR3 length: 11 residues. Germline CDR1 and CDR2: SGHTA and FQGNSA. The V end lost 7 bases, the J end lost 1 base, and 5 bases lay between the germline ends.